A single sample gave rise to the 17 T cell receptor delta chains below, sequenced in a study of γδ T cells in repeated Plasmodium falciparum infection. Flow sorting of PBMC yielded separate Vgamma9/Vdelta2+ and Vdelta2-negative gammadelta T cell populations for bulk repertoire analysis. TCRdb re-called clones from the multiplex PCR reads using CATT. This sample has roughly 90,000 delta-chain clones, with 1.4% found just once. The specimen sequenced was gamma-delta T cells from blood. The receptors shown here come from a pool of human donors (malaria-infected and uninfected, not separated).

As regards this clone: This likely traces to a read error, being one base from a far larger clone. Other nucleotide sequences from this sample produce the same CDR3. This rearrangement joins TRDV2 to TRDJ1; D gene uncertain. The J gene is not listed in TCRdb, so it was assigned here from a DNA match to germline. V was trimmed by 0 bases and J by 0 bases, leaving 25 bases between them. The CDR3 spans 20 residues. Germline CDR1 is GEAIGNYY and CDR2 is EKD. CDR3 DNA sequence: TGTGCCTGTGACACCAGGTCCCCGCCAGAAAAGCAGGGTTACACCGATAAACTCATCTTT. The encoded protein is CACDTRSPPEKQGYTDKLIF.

This chain uses TRDV1 with TRDJ2, with TRDD3 matching over 11 bases. The J gene, left out of TCRdb, was set here by checking the DNA against germline. V lost 2 bases to trimming and J lost 3 bases; unmatched junction nucleotides: 20. This CDR3 comprises 22 residues. Per germline, CDR1 TSWWSYY and CDR2 QGS. CDR3 region: CALGEGAFLVDWGIILTAQLFF. CDR3 coding DNA: TGTGCTCTTGGGGAAGGGGCCTTCCTAGTCGACTGGGGGATAATTCTGACAGCACAACTCTTCTTT.

A remark on this clone: TCRdb shows a much larger clone's protein in place of this DNA's translation, and the two differ at residue 3, likely through a read error; the protein shown is translated from the DNA. This chain uses TRDV2 with TRDJ1; 13 bases line up with TRDD3. TCRdb records no J gene; here it was assigned by comparing the DNA to germline. The CDR3 has 17 amino acids. CDR1 and CDR2 from the germline V gene are GEAIGNYY and EKD. The CDR3 nucleotides are TGTGCCCGTGACACTTTTACTGGGGGATACGCGGTCTATAAACTCATCTTT. Amino acids: CARDTFTGGYAVYKLIF.

This clone appeared many times. V and J are TRDV3 and TRDJ1; 13 positions agree with TRDD3. Per the germline V gene, CDR1 is TVYSNPD and CDR2 is GDNSRS (reference sequence). The CDR3 has 19 amino acids. V gave up 0 bases and J gave up 0 bases; unmatched junction bases: 13. In DNA form, the CDR3 reads TGTGCCTTTAGCGTCAGACTGGGGGATACGCGGTCGTACACCGATAAACTCATCTTT. This codes for CAFSVRLGDTRSYTDKLIF.

In regard to this clone: One base separates it from a far larger clone, so it is likely a read error. This CDR3 is also generated by other DNA sequences in the sample. The genes are TRDV3 and TRDJ1; a possible D gene is TRDD3 (5 bases). The J gene, missing from TCRdb, was assigned here through DNA to germline matching. This CDR3 comprises 15 residues. V dropped 0 bases and J dropped 5 bases, with 19 bases sitting between them. Per germline, CDR1 TVYSNPD and CDR2 GDNSRS (reference sequence). The CDR3 DNA reads TGTGCCTTTAGAAAGGGGACCCCGGCGGCTGATAAACTCATCTTT. It yields the protein CAFRKGTPAADKLIF.

This clone came up a few times. The protein that TCRdb holds for this DNA derives from a much larger clone and differs from the translated DNA at residue 11, which likely indicates a read error; the protein shown here is translated from the DNA. V gene assignment gives TRDV2, but the J gene was left uncalled; no check of the table's D call, TRDD3, against the DNA was made. The germline V gene has CDR1 GEAIGNYY and CDR2 EKD. This CDR3 comprises 19 residues. For the CDR3, the DNA is TGTGCCTGTGACACCTGGATCTGGGGGATACACGGGTACACCTATAAACCCATCTTT. Encoded protein: CACDTWIWGIHGYTYKPIF.

A few counts support this clone. The protein held in TCRdb is that of a much larger clone and does not match this DNA's translation at residue 3, likely because of a read error; the protein shown is translated from the DNA. The chain combines TRAV36/DV7 with TRDJ1, with D maybe TRDD3 (5 bases). The J gene was missing in TCRdb and was found by matching the end of the DNA to germline. There are 15 residues in the CDR3. Germline CDR1 is VTNFRS and CDR2 is LTSSGIE (reference sequence). The CDR3 nucleotides are TGTGCTGCGGAGGATAAGTCTGCAGGGTCCGATAAACTCATCTTT. It is translated as CAAEDKSAGSDKLIF.

This clone has a handful of counts. TCRdb pairs this DNA with a much larger clone's protein that differs at residue 10, likely a read error; the protein shown was translated from the DNA. The V and J genes are TRDV1 and TRDJ1, with D possibly being TRDD2 (6 bases). Looked up from germline, CDR1 is TSWWSYY and CDR2 is QGS. This CDR3 contains 19 residues. The germline V and J ends were trimmed by 0 bases and 1 base, with 21 bases remaining between them. CDR3 DNA: TGTGCTCTTGGGGAACTTCATCTTCCTTCGAAGGGTTCCACCGATAAACTCATCTTT. Translating gives CALGELHLPSKGSTDKLIF.

Turning to this clone: For this DNA, TCRdb reports the protein of a much larger clone, which diverges at residue 3, most likely from a read error; the protein presented here is translated directly from the DNA. The rearrangement joins TRDV1 to TRDJ1; D may correspond to TRDD2 or TRDD3 (7 bases each). The CDR3 sequence is 20 residues long. CDR1 TSWWSYY and CDR2 QGS come from the germline V gene. CDR3 protein: CARGGSFFLLMGIVTDKLIF. As DNA, the CDR3 is TGTGCTCGTGGGGGGTCCTTTTTCCTACTCATGGGGATAGTAACCGATAAACTCATCTTT.

This clone has only a few counts. TCRdb's listed protein matches a much larger clone and diverges from this DNA's translation at residue 3, likely through a read error; the protein shown comes from the DNA. The chain employs TRDV3 and TRDJ1; 9 bases are a match to TRDD3. TCRdb carries no J gene annotation; the J gene was assigned here by matching the DNA with germline. The CDR3 loop spans 21 amino acids. After removal of 4 bases from V and 2 bases from J, the junction contained 29 bases not matched to a gene. In germline, CDR1 is TVYSNPD, CDR2 GDNSRS (reference sequence). CDR3 residues: CASSPVPTSRLLGDLTDKLIF. Written as DNA, the CDR3 is TGTGCCTCTTCCCCAGTTCCTACATCTCGACTACTGGGGGACCTAACCGATAAACTCATCTTT.

A remark on this clone: A far larger clone differs by one base, so this is likely a read error. In the same sample, other DNA sequences code for this CDR3. The chain recombines TRDV3 with TRDJ1, with 10 positions matching TRDD3. Germline CDR1 and CDR2: TVYSNPD and GDNSRS (reference sequence). The CDR3 spans 15 residues. The CDR3 DNA reads TGTGCCTTTAGTTGGGGGATACTACTACTCGATAAGCTCATCTTT. This gives the protein CAFSWGILLLDKLIF.

This clone was found a few times. For this DNA, TCRdb reports the protein of a much larger clone, which diverges at residue 14, most likely from a read error; the protein presented here is translated directly from the DNA. No J gene was assigned, while the V gene was called as TRDV2; the listed D gene, TRDD3, was not tested against the DNA. Germline V lookup: CDR1 GEAIGNYY, CDR2 EKD. CDR3 length equals 16 residues. CDR3 nucleotide sequence: TGTGCCTGTGACCGTACTGGGGGACTCCTCACCGATAAACCCATCTTT. It codes for CACDRTGGLLTDKPIF.

The V call is TRDV2, the J call TRDJ1; 7 positions agree with TRDD3. TCRdb supplies no J gene; here it was assigned by aligning the nucleotide sequence to germline. This CDR3 is 14 amino acids long. V was clipped by 1 base and J by 3 bases; unmatched bases: 4. CDR1 GEAIGNYY and CDR2 EKD come from the germline V gene. DNA for the CDR3: TGTGCCTGTGACACTCTGGGGATATCCGATAAACTCATCTTT. Amino acids: CACDTLGISDKLIF.

This clone was observed many times. The chain employs TRDV1 and TRDJ1, with 8 positions matching TRDD3. CDR1 TSWWSYY and CDR2 QGS come from the germline V gene. Trimming removed 2 bases from V and 0 bases from J; junction bases left unmatched: 14. The CDR3 totals 19 residues. The CDR3, as DNA: TGTGCTCTTGGGGAAGTCCCCTATGGGGATACCCCGTACACCGATAAACTCATCTTT. Translated, it gives CALGEVPYGDTPYTDKLIF.

In its sample, this clone ranks as medium-sized. Other DNA sequences in this specimen translate into the identical CDR3. V usage is TRDV2 and J usage is TRDJ1; 9 nucleotides agree with TRDD3. This CDR3 is built from 14 residues. Germline assignment: CDR1 GEAIGNYY and CDR2 EKD. The ends lost 1 base at V and 6 bases at J; junction bases unmatched: 5. CDR3: CACDTLGDRNKLIF. The CDR3 nucleotides read TGTGCCTGTGACACGCTGGGGGATCGGAATAAACTCATCTTT.

This clone was found a few times. A read error likely explains this, since a far larger clone differs by one base. The chain employs TRDV1 and TRDJ1, with 9 positions matching TRDD3. The J gene, left out of TCRdb, was set here by checking the DNA against germline. The CDR3 totals 24 residues. The germline gives CDR1 TSWWSYY, CDR2 QGS. Losses at the gene ends were 3 bases for V and 3 bases for J; bases not matched to a gene: 32. This CDR3 is CALGEYPFLPALRGDTQNSDKLIF. For the CDR3, the DNA is TGTGCTCTTGGGGAGTACCCGTTCCTACCGGCACTGAGGGGGGATACACAAAATTCCGATAAACTCATCTTT.

On this clone itself: A far larger clone is a single base away, which makes a read error likely. The same CDR3 can be traced to other DNA sequences in this sample. The rearrangement joins TRDV1 to TRDJ1; 12 bases align to TRDD3. TCRdb supplies no J gene; here it was assigned by aligning the nucleotide sequence to germline. Germline V gene sequence: CDR1 TSWWSYY, CDR2 QGS. This CDR3 region has 26 residues. This CDR3 reads CALGESTGFFPTLDWGILGHTDKLIF. CDR3 coding DNA: TGCGCTCTTGGGGAAAGCACGGGCTTTTTCCCTACCCTCGACTGGGGGATACTTGGACACACCGATAAACTCATCTTT.